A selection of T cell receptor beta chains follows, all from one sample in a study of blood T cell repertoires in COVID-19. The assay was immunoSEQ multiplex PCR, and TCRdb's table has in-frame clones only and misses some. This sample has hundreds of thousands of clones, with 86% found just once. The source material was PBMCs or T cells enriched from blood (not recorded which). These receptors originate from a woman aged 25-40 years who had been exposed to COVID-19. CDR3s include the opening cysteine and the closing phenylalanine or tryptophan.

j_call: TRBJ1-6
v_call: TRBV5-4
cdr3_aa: CASSLATTSPLHF

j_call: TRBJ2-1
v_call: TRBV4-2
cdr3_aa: CASSQAGSGSSYNEQFF

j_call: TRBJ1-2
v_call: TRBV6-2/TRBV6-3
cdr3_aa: CASSSTGAGGYTF

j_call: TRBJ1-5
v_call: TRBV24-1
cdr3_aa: CATSFGGSNQPQHF

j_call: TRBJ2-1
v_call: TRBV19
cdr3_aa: CASSQYNEQFF

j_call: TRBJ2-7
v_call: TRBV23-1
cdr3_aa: CASSHPESRSSYEQYF

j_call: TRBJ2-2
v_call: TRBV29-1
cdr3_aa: CSVSPAGINTGELFF

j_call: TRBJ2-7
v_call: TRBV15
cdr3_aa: CATSREDRERGPILAAYEQYF

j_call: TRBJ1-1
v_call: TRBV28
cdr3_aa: CASSFGGAVVEAFF

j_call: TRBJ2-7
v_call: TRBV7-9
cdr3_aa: CASSSPGSNEQYF

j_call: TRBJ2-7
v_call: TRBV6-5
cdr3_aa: CASSYSGLDSYEQYF

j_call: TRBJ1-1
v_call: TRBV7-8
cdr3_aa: CASSPWTGEGTEAFF

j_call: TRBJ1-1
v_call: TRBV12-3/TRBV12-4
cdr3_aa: CASSLALNTEAFF

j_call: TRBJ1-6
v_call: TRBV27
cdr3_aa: CASSFSDRGWSPLHF

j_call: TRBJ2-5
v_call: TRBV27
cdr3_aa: CASSFSGVQETQYF

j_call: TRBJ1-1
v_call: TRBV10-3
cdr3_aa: CAISRSGQGISTEAFF

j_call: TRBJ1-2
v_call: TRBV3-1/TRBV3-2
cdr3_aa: CASSQDHRDLPYGYTF

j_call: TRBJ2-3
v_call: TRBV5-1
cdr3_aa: CASSLAGTSTDTQYF

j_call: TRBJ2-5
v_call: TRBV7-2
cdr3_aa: CASSFSGKETQYF

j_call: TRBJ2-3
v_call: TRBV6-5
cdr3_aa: CASRLGRQVDTQYF

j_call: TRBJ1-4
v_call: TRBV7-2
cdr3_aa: CASSPQAIGSRGMGKLFF

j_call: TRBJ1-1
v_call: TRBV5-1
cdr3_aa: CASGDLMNTEAFF

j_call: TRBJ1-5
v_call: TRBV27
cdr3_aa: CASSLKQANQPQHF

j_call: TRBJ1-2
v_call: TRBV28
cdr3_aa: CASSPIRTGQSGYTF

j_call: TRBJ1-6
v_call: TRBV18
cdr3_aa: CASSIDRNSPLHF

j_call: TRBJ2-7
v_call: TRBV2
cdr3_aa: CASSGLTSSYEQYF

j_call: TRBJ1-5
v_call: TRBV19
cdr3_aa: CASSTGTGRQPQHF

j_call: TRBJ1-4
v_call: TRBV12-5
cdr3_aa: CASGLVVGQGLSKLFF

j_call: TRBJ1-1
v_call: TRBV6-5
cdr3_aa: CASSYQTGGAEAFF

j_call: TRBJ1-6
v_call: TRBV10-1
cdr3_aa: CASTRDRVSPLHF

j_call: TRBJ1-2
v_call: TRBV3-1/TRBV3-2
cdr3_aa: CASSQRRGSNYGYTF

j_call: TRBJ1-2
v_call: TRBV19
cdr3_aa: CASSMTGSDYGYTF

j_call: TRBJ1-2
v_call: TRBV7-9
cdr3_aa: CASSQTGANNYGYTF

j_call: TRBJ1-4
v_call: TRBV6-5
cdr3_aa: CASSYAGGGREKLFF

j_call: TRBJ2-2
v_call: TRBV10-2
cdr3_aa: CASSSTRTAGVAGELFF

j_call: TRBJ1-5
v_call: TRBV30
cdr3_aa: CAWSSGGNNQPQHF

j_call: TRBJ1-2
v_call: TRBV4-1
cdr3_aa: CASSQDIGRVHGYTF

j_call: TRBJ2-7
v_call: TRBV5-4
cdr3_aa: CASSPGQGTFYEQYF

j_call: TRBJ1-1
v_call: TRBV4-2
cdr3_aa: CASRKQENTEAFF

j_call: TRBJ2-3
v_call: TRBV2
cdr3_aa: CASRDRGHTQYF

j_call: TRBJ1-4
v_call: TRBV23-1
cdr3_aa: CASSQTIRQGWCANEKLFF

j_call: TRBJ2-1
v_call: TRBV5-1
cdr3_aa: CASSLTTGTSFNEQFF

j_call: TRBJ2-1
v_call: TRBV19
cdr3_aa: CASSISDSSYNEQFF

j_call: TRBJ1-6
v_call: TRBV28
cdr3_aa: CASSLKQGTNSPLHF

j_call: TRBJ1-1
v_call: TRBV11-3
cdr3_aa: CASSPRRVWTEAFF

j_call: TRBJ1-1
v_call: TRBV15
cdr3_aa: CASGMGPRGKDTEAFF

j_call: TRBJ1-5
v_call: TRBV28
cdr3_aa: CASSRGANQPQHF

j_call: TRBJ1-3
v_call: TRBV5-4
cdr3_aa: CASSTKLDRGLGNTIYF

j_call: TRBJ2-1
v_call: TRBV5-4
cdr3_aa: CASSLQGNSYNEQFF